The entry below gives a single T cell receptor (beta chain) sequence along with its context. Antigen specificity is unknown. The data were taken from a study of cytotoxic CD8 clonotypes in ibrutinib-treated CLL. Study summary: The study included roughly 10 relapsed/refractory and 15 treatment-naive patients; 17 had IGHV unmutated disease.

Study outcomes and limitations: The clonality went up when patients responded to ibrutinib and dropped back toward baseline at progression.

The V gene lost 6 bases and the J gene lost 3 bases, with 24 bases spanning the gap. There are 17 residues in the CDR3. Germline V CDR1 and CDR2: MGHDK, SYGVNS. The data were produced by immunoSEQ multiplex PCR, yet TCRdb's version contains in-frame clones alone and is incomplete. Of over 120,000 clones listed, 70% to 90% are singletons. Here the sequenced sample was PBMCs, taken after 36 months of ibrutinib treatment. The sequence was obtained from a human donor with chronic lymphocytic leukemia. V gene TRBV25-1 combines with J gene TRBJ2-7; no reliable D call. CDR3 in DNA: TGTGCCAGCAGGACGGCAGGTCGCCGAGTTAACCACTACGAGCAGTACTTC. Its translation: CASRTAGRRVNHYEQYF.